This is a list of T cell receptor beta chains from one sample in a study of blood T cell repertoires in COVID-19. This table comes from immunoSEQ multiplex PCR, and its TCRdb copy is limited to in-frame clones, with some not included. The sample comprises 200,000 to 250,000 clones, about 85% of which are singletons, and around 0.98% rests with the top ten. Sequenced input: peripheral blood. Receptors were obtained from a man aged 35 to 55 with acute or convalescent COVID-19. The CDR3 runs from the conserved cysteine through the conserved F or W. A D gene is named only where the DNA matches it firmly. Rows may omit the clone size; those that give it use once, few, many or a size class.

clone_size d_call j_call v_call cdr3_nt cdr3_aa
. . TRBJ1-6 TRBV19 TGTGCCAGTAGTATTAGACAGGAGGATAATTCACCCCTCCACTTT CASSIRQEDNSPLHF
. . TRBJ1-3 TRBV6-6 TGTGCCAGCAGCCGGGAGGGAAACACCATATATTTT CASSREGNTIYF
many TRBD1 TRBJ1-6 TRBV19 TGTGCCAGTAGTGAAGACAGGGAATCTTCACCCCTCCACTTT CASSEDRESSPLHF
. . TRBJ1-2 TRBV19 TGTGCCAGTAGTATAGGAGGGAGTGAGGGCTACACCTTC CASSIGGSEGYTF
. TRBD2 TRBJ2-1 TRBV4-1 TGCGCCAGCAGCCCACAGACTAGCGGGGGTTACAATGAGCAGTTCTTC CASSPQTSGGYNEQFF
. . TRBJ1-2 TRBV3-1/TRBV3-2 TGTGCCAGCAGCCAGGGTGGATGGCAGACTCGTTATGGCTACACCTTC CASSQGGWQTRYGYTF
. . TRBJ2-7 TRBV2 TGTGCCAGCAGGGGCGACTACGAGCAGTACTTC CASRGDYEQYF
. TRBD2 TRBJ2-1 TRBV9 TGTGCCAGCAGCGTTGGAAGCGGCGGGAGCTACAATGAGCAGTTCTTC CASSVGSGGSYNEQFF
. TRBD1 TRBJ2-3 TRBV18 TGTGCCAGCTCACCGCCGGGACAGGGAGTTTCAGATACGCAGTATTTT CASSPPGQGVSDTQYF
. TRBD1 TRBJ1-2 TRBV10-1 TGCGCCAGCAGTGAGGCGCAAGACAGGGGGCAGGGGGGAAACTATGGCTACACCTTC CASSEAQDRGQGGNYGYTF
. . TRBJ1-1 TRBV10-2 TGCGCCAGCAGCGCTACAGACACTGAAGCTTTCTTT CASSATDTEAFF
many . TRBJ2-7 TRBV5-1 TGCGCCAGCAGCTTGGAGGGGATCCACGAGCAGTACTTC CASSLEGIHEQYF